This entry lists 9 T cell receptor beta chains sequenced from one sample in a study of T cells in Graves' hyperthyroidism and ophthalmopathy. Amplified TCR beta CDR3 regions came from RNA transcripts. HTBI primers were the set used in a first-round RT-PCR of the TCR CDR3. A single record per CDR3 protein comes from TCRdb applying MiXCR to the multiplex PCR reads. Here the sample spans 600,000 or so distinct CDR3 sequences, about 16% being singletons. The specimen sequenced was blood. These receptors came from a woman under 40 with Graves' hyperthyroidism.

This clonotype was recorded a few times. This chain links TRBV7-9 with TRBJ2-1; possible D gene TRBD1, 5 bases. This CDR3 has 14 residues. Germline lookup yields CDR1 SEHNR and CDR2 FQNEAQ (reference sequence). Deletions cut 1 base from V and 8 bases from J, with 12 bases between. The CDR3 region is CASSLGMGLDEQFF. The CDR3 DNA sequence: TGTGCCAGCAGCTTAGGGATGGGGCTTGATGAGCAGTTCTTC.

The sample holds many counts of this clonotype. The chain couples TRBV7-2 to TRBJ1-1; D not certain. CDR1 is SGHTA, CDR2 FQGNSA, per germline. Trimming took off 5 bases at V and 1 base at J, with 14 bases between the two ends. This CDR3 has 15 amino acids. CDR3: CASSPLTAGNTEAFF. CDR3 DNA sequence: TGTGCCAGCAGCCCCTTAACGGCAGGGAACACTGAAGCTTTCTTT. Drawing the rest from reference TRBV7-2 and TRBJ1-1, the complete variable domain is GAGVSQSPSNKVTEKGKDVELRCDPISGHTALYWYRQSLGQGLEFLIYFQGNSAPDKSGLPSDRFSAERTGGSVSTLTIQRTQQEDSAVYLCASSPLTAGNTEAFFGQGTRLTVV.

This clonotype was observed a few times. The chain uses TRBV12-3 or TRBV12-4 and TRBJ2-2; the D gene is possibly TRBD2 (6 bases). This CDR3 is 14 amino acids long. Trimming stripped 3 bases from V and 6 bases from J, with 11 bases between. CDR3 amino acids: CASSFQREAGELFF. DNA of the CDR3: TGTGCCAGCAGTTTCCAGAGGGAGGCCGGGGAGCTGTTTTTT.

The J gene is TRBJ2-1, the V gene TRBV5-5; 9 nucleotides line up with TRBD1. The germline V gene encodes CDR1 SGHKS and CDR2 YYEKEE (reference sequence). CDR3 length equals 15 residues. The J segment lost 8 bases and the V segment lost 6 bases, leaving 12 bases of the junction unmatched. This CDR3 is CASKSIGTGSHEQFF. The CDR3 DNA is TGTGCCAGCAAATCGATCGGGACAGGGTCCCATGAGCAGTTCTTC.

This clonotype was detected ten times or more. V usage is TRBV19 and J usage is TRBJ1-2; D possibly corresponds to TRBD1 (6 bases). The length of the CDR3 is 14 residues. The V and J ends lost 5 bases and 5 bases respectively, with 15 bases between them. CDR1 LNHDA and CDR2 SQIVND come from the germline V gene (reference sequence). CDR3 nucleotide sequence: TGTGCCAGTAGTCGGACAGATACGTCTTATGGCTACACCTTC. Residues: CASSRTDTSYGYTF.

There are a few counts of this clonotype. The rearrangement joins TRBV7-8 to TRBJ2-4; D unclear. The CDR3 covers 13 residues. Trimming left V 5 bases short and J 6 bases short, with 11 bases between. Germline-derived CDR1 and CDR2 are SGHVS and FQNEAQ. The CDR3 region is CASSIRVLNIQYF. The CDR3, as DNA: TGTGCCAGCAGCATCCGGGTCCTAAACATTCAGTACTTC.

The chain is built from TRBV19 and TRBJ2-1, with 12 nucleotides matching TRBD2. The CDR3 spans 15 residues. Germline V gives CDR1 LNHDA, CDR2 SQIVND (reference sequence). Trimming took 4 bases from V and 6 from J; bases not matched to a gene: 4. CDR3 DNA sequence: TGTGCCAGTAGTACTCTAGCGGGAGGGCCCAATGAGCAGTTCTTC. It yields the protein CASSTLAGGPNEQFF.

In this sample, this clonotype turned up many times. V and J are TRBV7-9 and TRBJ2-5; D is uncertain. The germline gives CDR1 SEHNR, CDR2 FQNEAQ (reference sequence). The V end was cut by 5 bases, the J end by 1 base, with 17 bases between. The CDR3 sequence is 16 residues long. CDR3 region: CASSRDGAIRQETQYF. The CDR3 DNA reads TGTGCCAGCAGCCGAGACGGTGCAATCCGCCAAGAGACCCAGTACTTC.

With regard to this clonotype: Mismatch with germline at one junction end may stem from a read error. This sequence joins TRBV18 and TRBJ1-5, with D hard to call. This CDR3 spans 16 amino acids. Germline V lookup: CDR1 KGHSH, CDR2 LQKENI. In nucleotides, the CDR3 is TGTGCCAGCTCACTAACCGCCCTGCGCGGCAATCAGTCCCAGCATTTT. This gives the protein CASSLTALRGNQSQHF.